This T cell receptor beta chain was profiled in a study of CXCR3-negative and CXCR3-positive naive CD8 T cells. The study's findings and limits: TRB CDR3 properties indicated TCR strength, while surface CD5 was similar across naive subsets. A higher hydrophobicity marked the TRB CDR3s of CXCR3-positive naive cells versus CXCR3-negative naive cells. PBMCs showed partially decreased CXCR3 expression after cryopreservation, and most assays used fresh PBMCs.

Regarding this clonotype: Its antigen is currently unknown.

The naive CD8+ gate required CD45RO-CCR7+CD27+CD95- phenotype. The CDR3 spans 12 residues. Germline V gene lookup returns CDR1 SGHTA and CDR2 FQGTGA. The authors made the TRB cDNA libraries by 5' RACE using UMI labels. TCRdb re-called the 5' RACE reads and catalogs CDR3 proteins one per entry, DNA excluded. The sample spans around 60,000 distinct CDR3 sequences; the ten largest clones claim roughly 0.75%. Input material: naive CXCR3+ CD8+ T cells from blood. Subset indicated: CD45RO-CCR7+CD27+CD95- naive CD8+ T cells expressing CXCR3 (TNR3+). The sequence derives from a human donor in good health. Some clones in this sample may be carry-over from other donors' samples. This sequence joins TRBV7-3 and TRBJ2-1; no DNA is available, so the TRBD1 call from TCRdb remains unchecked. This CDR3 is CASSWGGAEQFF.